The 4 T cell receptor beta chains presented below share a single source sample, sequenced in a study of CD8 T cells in ankylosing spondylitis. TCRdb reprocessed the 5' RACE reads with MiXCR, giving one entry per CDR3 protein. The table includes more than 100,000 distinct CDR3 sequences, over 10% detected once. The sample taken for sequencing was blood, either unsorted or a sorted T cell fraction (not recorded which). The receptors derive from a female donor with ankylosing spondylitis or in good health (not recorded which).

This clonotype was counted at least ten times. This chain connects TRBV6-5 to TRBJ2-7, with a possible D match to TRBD2 (5 bases). Germline V lookup: CDR1 MNHEY, CDR2 SVGAGI. The CDR3 runs 14 residues. V was pared by 1 base and J by 4 bases, with 11 bases between. The CDR3 DNA sequence: TGTGCCAGCAGTTACTATGCTAGCCAGTACGAGCAGTACTTC. Translation: CASSYYASQYEQYF.

This clonotype was counted many times. The gene calls are TRBV12-3 or TRBV12-4 and TRBJ1-6; D unresolved. V gave up 2 bases and J gave up 0 bases, with 8 bases separating them. This CDR3 comprises 16 residues. The CDR3 spells CASSLHASSYNSPLHF. The CDR3 nucleotides are TGTGCCAGCAGTTTACATGCCAGCTCCTATAATTCACCCCTCCACTTT.

This clonotype has at least ten counts. The gene calls are TRBV5-1 and TRBJ2-1; the match to TRBD1 covers 11 bases. The CDR3 length is 15 residues. V shed 0 bases and J 6 bases; nucleotides not matched to a gene: 2. Per the germline V gene, CDR1 is SGHRS and CDR2 is YFSETQ. The CDR3 sequence is CASSLGGTGGNEQFF. As DNA, the CDR3 is TGCGCCAGCAGCTTGGGGGGGACAGGGGGCAATGAGCAGTTCTTC.

The chain is built from TRBV2 and TRBJ1-5; D not certain. The CDR3 has 15 residues. The germline CDR1 and CDR2 sequences are SNHLY and FYNNEI. Deletions cut 7 bases from V and 3 bases from J, with 16 bases between. CDR3 loop: CASKVHGAANQPQHF. The CDR3 bases are TGTGCCAGCAAGGTCCATGGCGCAGCCAATCAGCCCCAGCATTTT.